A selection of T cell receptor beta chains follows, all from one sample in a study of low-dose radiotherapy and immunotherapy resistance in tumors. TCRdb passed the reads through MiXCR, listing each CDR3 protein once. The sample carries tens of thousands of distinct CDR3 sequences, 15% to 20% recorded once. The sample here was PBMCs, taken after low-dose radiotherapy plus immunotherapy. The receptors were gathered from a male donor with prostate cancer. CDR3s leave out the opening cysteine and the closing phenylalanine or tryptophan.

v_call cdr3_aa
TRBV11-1 ASSLTSGSSYEQY
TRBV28 ASSLWGYNEQF
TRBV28 ASRGLAGISVYNEQF
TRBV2 ASSVDKIGEQY
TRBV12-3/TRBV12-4 ASSSRDPNTGELF
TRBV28 ASSINPSAAQF
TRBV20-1 SAQASGTYEQY
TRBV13 ASSQLNTGELF
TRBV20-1 SARSSFSSYNSPLH
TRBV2 ASSEAQLISYEQY
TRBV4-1 ASSQDLYDGNTEAF
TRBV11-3 ASSLGYTYEQY
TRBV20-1 SASANQPQH
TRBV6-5 ASRRSQGDNQPQH
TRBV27 ASRGYGGRTGELF
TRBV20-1 SAKRTGLQETQY
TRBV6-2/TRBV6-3 ASSYTLLGQRNQPQH
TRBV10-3 AISLGQETQY
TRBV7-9 ASSFTSGSGDEQF
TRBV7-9 ASSGPGTSGSRGEQF
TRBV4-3 ASSQEGGNTGELF
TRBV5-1 ASSRWMPQGFQETQY
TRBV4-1 ASSKGVTGTSGSYEQY
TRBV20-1 SATPGQANYGYT
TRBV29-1 SVDFGGYNEQF
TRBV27 ASSQRTLEGETQY
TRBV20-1 STGGVAKNIQY
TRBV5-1 ASSLAGLAGTPQY
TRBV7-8 ASSEYSGELF
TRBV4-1 ASSSTGDGTSRETQY
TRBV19 ASSIGGGAGGWNEQF
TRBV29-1 SVGNTEAF
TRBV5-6 ASTLTGGYQETQY
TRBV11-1 ASAAEGDTEAF
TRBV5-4 ASSLVGTATTDTQY
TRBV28 ASSLSGRTAEAF
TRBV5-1 ASSLGQTSGNTIY